Listed below are T cell receptor beta chains from one sample, sequenced in a study of OX40 agonist ivuxolimab in advanced cancers. The protocol was immunoSEQ multiplex PCR, while the TCRdb copy is restricted to in-frame clones and leaves out a portion. Altogether about 77,000 clones are present, about 86% being singletons, with the ten largest covering about 0.8%. The material sequenced was CD4+ or CD8+ T cells sorted from blood, taken in a trial of the OX40 agonist ivuxolimab. The source of these receptors is an adult with an advanced solid tumor such as melanoma, head and neck, liver or kidney cancer. CDR3s include the opening cysteine and the closing phenylalanine or tryptophan. D genes are given only for firm matches. The size field is filled for only some rows; it gives once, few, many or a size class.

>TRBJ1-4|TRBV7-7|NA|NA
TGTGCCAGCAGCCCCCCCGCAGATTATAATGAAAAACTGTTTTTT
CASSPPADYNEKLFF
>TRBJ2-1|TRBV11-3|NA|NA
TGTGCCAGCAGGCCGACTTGGGGTGAGCAGTTCTTC
CASRPTWGEQFF
>TRBJ2-4|TRBV2|NA|NA
TGTGCCAGCCTACGACCCAACCTGGGGGGCCGCAAAAACATTCAGTACTTC
CASLRPNLGGRKNIQYF
>TRBJ1-1|TRBV11-1|NA|NA
TGTGCCAGCAGCTTAGGTCGGATTTTAATGAACACTGAAGCTTTCTTT
CASSLGRILMNTEAFF
>TRBJ1-2|TRBV6-1|NA|NA
TGTGCCAGCAGTGGCACGGGAGGGGAGGTTAACTATGGCTACACCTTC
CASSGTGGEVNYGYTF
>TRBJ2-5|TRBV11-2|NA|NA
TGTGCCAGCAGCTTAGATGGGAGAAAAGAGACCCAGTACTTC
CASSLDGRKETQYF
>TRBJ2-5|TRBV18|NA|TRBD2
TGTGCCAGCTCACCACCTGCTAGCGGGAGTGGGGAGACCCAGTACTTC
CASSPPASGSGETQYF
>TRBJ2-7|TRBV27|NA|NA
TGTGCCAGCAGTTTAAGGGGGGCCAGCCCCTACGAGCAGTACTTC
CASSLRGASPYEQYF
>TRBJ2-6|TRBV5-1|once|NA
TGCGCCAGCAGCACCGGGACGGAGAACAACGTCCTGACTTTC
CASSTGTENNVLTF
>TRBJ2-5|TRBV7-2|NA|NA
TGTGCCAGCAGCCTCGGGGGTTCCCAGGCGACCCAGTACTTC
CASSLGGSQATQYF
>TRBJ2-2|TRBV6-7|NA|TRBD1
TGTGCCAGCAGTTACTCCGGGACAGATGGCGGGGAGCTGTTTTTT
CASSYSGTDGGELFF
>TRBJ1-1|TRBV7-2|once|NA
TGTGCCAGCAGCTCCTCGGGGAACACTGAAGCTTTCTTT
CASSSSGNTEAFF
>TRBJ2-7|TRBV9|NA|NA
TGTGCCAGCAGCGTAGGTTTCAGTGAGAGTTACGAGCAGTACTTC
CASSVGFSESYEQYF
>TRBJ1-4|TRBV25-1|NA|NA
TGTGCCAGCAGTGATTACACCTCTGAAAAACTGTTTTTT
CASSDYTSEKLFF
>TRBJ2-1|TRBV11-3|NA|NA
TGTGCCAGCAGCCCCCGGGATGAGCAGTTCTTC
CASSPRDEQFF
>TRBJ2-2|TRBV7-3|NA|NA
TGTGCCAGCAGCTTAAATTCCGGGGAGCTGTTTTTT
CASSLNSGELFF
>TRBJ2-5|TRBV7-2|NA|NA
TGTGCCAGCAGCTTGGGGGGAAAGACCCAGTACTTC
CASSLGGKTQYF
>TRBJ1-5|TRBV19|NA|NA
TGTGCCAGTAGGTTAGAGCAGGGGTTTAATCAGCCCCAGCATTTT
CASRLEQGFNQPQHF
>TRBJ2-2|TRBV5-1|NA|TRBD2
TGCGCCAGCAGCTTAGCGGGAGGGCCCGCCAGCGGGGAGCTGTTTTTT
CASSLAGGPASGELFF
>TRBJ2-7|TRBV4-2|once|TRBD1
TGTGCCAGCAGCCAAGAGGGACAGGGGACCTACGAGCAGTACTTC
CASSQEGQGTYEQYF
>TRBJ2-5|TRBV12-2|few|NA
NA
CASRFARGTSQYF
>TRBJ2-1|TRBV5-1|NA|TRBD2
TGCGCCAGCAGCTTGCCCGCTAGCGGGTACAACAATGAGCAGTTCTTC
CASSLPASGYNNEQFF
>TRBJ1-2|TRBV28|NA|NA
TGTGCCAGCACGGGGCAGGGATTGAGGGACGGCTACACCTTC
CASTGQGLRDGYTF
>TRBJ1-1|TRBV5-1|NA|NA
TGCGCCAGCAGCCTGGGGGGGTCTGGCACTGAAGCTTTCTTT
CASSLGGSGTEAFF
>TRBJ1-2|TRBV6-5|NA|TRBD1
TGTGCCAGCAATCAACCGGGACAGCCTTATGGCTACACCTTC
CASNQPGQPYGYTF
>TRBJ1-2|TRBV7-2|NA|TRBD1
TGTGCCAGCAGCCTACAGGGGACAGCTAACTATGGCTACACCTTC
CASSLQGTANYGYTF
>TRBJ2-3|TRBV6-1|NA|NA
TGTGCCAGCAGTGAACGAGCCGGCGCAGATACGCAGTATTTT
CASSERAGADTQYF
>TRBJ1-4|TRBV11-2|NA|NA
TGTGCCAGCAGCTCACTGACCAGGAGCAGAGGCGAAAAACTGTTTTTT
CASSSLTRSRGEKLFF
>TRBJ1-1|TRBV7-2|NA|NA
TGTGCCAGCAGCTTGACAGGGAACACTGAAGCTTTCTTT
CASSLTGNTEAFF
>TRBJ2-5|TRBV10-3|NA|NA
TGTGCCATCAGTGGACTAGGACAAGAGACCCAGTACTTC
CAISGLGQETQYF
>TRBJ2-6|TRBV5-1|NA|NA
TGCGCCAGCCAGGGGGGCTCTGGGGCCAACGTCCTGACTTTC
CASQGGSGANVLTF
>TRBJ2-7|TRBV27|NA|TRBD2
TGTGCCAGCAGCCGCGGACTAGCGGGGACCTACGAGCAGTACTTC
CASSRGLAGTYEQYF
>TRBJ1-1|TRBV5-1|NA|TRBD1
TGCGCCAGCAGCGTGGGACAGGGGGCGTCTGAAGCTTTCTTT
CASSVGQGASEAFF
>TRBJ2-5|TRBV30|NA|TRBD2
TGTGCCTTCTCGCGGGGGACGGCGGAGGAGACCCAGTACTTC
CAFSRGTAEETQYF
>TRBJ2-1|TRBV15|NA|NA
TGTGCCACCAGCAGAGATCAGGTCCGCAAACTCTTC
CATSRDQVRKLF
>TRBJ2-7|TRBV5-1|once|TRBD1
TGCGCCAGCAGCTTGGCCACAGGGGGCGGGTACGAGCAGTACTTC
CASSLATGGGYEQYF
>TRBJ2-7|TRBV6-5|NA|TRBD1
TGTGCCAGCAGATTAGGGACAGATCCCTACGAGCAGTACTTC
CASRLGTDPYEQYF
>TRBJ2-6|TRBV6-1|NA|NA
TGTGCCAGCAGTGATAGAGGCTCTGGGGCCAACGTCCTGACTTTC
CASSDRGSGANVLTF
>TRBJ2-3|TRBV30|once|NA
TGTGCCTGGAGTGTACAGGCTAGTCGGACAGATACACAGTATTTT
CAWSVQASRTDTQYF
>TRBJ2-3|TRBV7-3|NA|NA
TGTGCCAGCAGCTTAAGTGCGGATCGAGATACGCAGTATTTT
CASSLSADRDTQYF
>TRBJ2-3|TRBV6-5|NA|NA
TGTGCCAGCAGTTTCTCTTTCGGGGTCGCAGATACGCAGTATTTT
CASSFSFGVADTQYF
>TRBJ1-3|TRBV7-8|once|NA
TGTGCCAGCAGCGTGGCCCCTAACAGGCGCTCTGGAAACACCATATATTTT
CASSVAPNRRSGNTIYF
>TRBJ2-3|TRBV19|NA|NA
TGTGCCAGTAGTAACGCAGGGGGGAGCACAGATACGCAGTATTTT
CASSNAGGSTDTQYF
>TRBJ2-1|TRBV7-2|NA|NA
TGTGCCAGCAGCCCGGGGAACCCGAACCTAGGCTCCTACAATGAGCAGTTCTTC
CASSPGNPNLGSYNEQFF
>TRBJ2-4|TRBV29-1|NA|NA
TGCAGCGTCAAGGCGTCGGCTATTCAGTACTTC
CSVKASAIQYF
>TRBJ1-1|TRBV4-1|NA|NA
TGCGCCAGCAGCCCCTCCCCGGCACAGGGGAACACTGAAGCTTTCTTT
CASSPSPAQGNTEAFF